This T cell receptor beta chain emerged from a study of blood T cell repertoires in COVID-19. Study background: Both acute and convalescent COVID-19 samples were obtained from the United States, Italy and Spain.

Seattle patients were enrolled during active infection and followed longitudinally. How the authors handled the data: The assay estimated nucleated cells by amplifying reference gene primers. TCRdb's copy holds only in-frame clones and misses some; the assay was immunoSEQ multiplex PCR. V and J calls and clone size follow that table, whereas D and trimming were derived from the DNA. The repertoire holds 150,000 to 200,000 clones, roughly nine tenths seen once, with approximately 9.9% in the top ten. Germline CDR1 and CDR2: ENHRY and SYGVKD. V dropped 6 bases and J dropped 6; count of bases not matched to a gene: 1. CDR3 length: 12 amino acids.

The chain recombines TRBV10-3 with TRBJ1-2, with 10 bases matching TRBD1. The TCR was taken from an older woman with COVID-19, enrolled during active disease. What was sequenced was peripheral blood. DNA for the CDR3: TGTGCCATCAGGGGGACAGGGGATGGCTACACCTTC. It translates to CAIRGTGDGYTF.